Presented here are 32 T cell receptor beta chains from one specimen sequenced in a study of OX40 agonist ivuxolimab in advanced cancers. Profiling relied on immunoSEQ multiplex PCR, and the TCRdb table lists in-frame clones only, not all of them. The sample includes around 70,000 clones, 70% to 85% seen only once; the top ten take about 1%. The sequencing here drew on CD4+ or CD8+ T cells sorted from blood, taken in a trial of the OX40 agonist ivuxolimab. The receptors stem from an adult with an advanced solid tumor such as melanoma, head and neck, liver or kidney cancer.

This chain connects TRBV6-5 to TRBJ2-1; TRBD2 matches at 8 bases. The CDR3 is 14 amino acids. Germline trimming cut 6 bases from V and 8 bases from J; bases unmatched to any gene: 9. Germline-derived CDR1 and CDR2 are MNHEY and SVGAGI. The CDR3 sequence: CASSGLARNDEQFF. The CDR3 DNA follows: TGTGCCAGCAGCGGACTAGCAAGAAACGATGAGCAGTTCTTC.

Notes on this clone: The same CDR3 is also encoded by other DNA sequences in this sample. The J gene is TRBJ2-2, the V gene TRBV10-3, with a possible D match to TRBD2 (5 bases). V lost 4 bases to trimming and J lost 1 base, with 10 bases between them. The CDR3 sequence is 15 residues long. CDR1 and CDR2 from the germline V gene are ENHRY and SYGVKD. CDR3 in amino acids: CAISGLAGNTGELFF. As DNA, the CDR3 is TGTGCCATCAGTGGACTGGCGGGGAACACCGGGGAGCTGTTTTTT.

In this sample, this clone turned up a few times. This chain joins TRBV10-2 and TRBJ2-1; no clear D. Trimming shortened V by 0 bases and J by 3 bases, and 3 bases separated the two germline ends. CDR1 is WSHSY, CDR2 SAAADI, per germline. The CDR3 covers 13 residues. This CDR3 is CASSESIYNEQFF. The CDR3 region has the DNA TGCGCCAGCAGTGAGTCGATCTACAATGAGCAGTTCTTC.

This chain connects TRBV7-2 to TRBJ2-5; D is tentatively TRBD1 or TRBD2 (5 bases each). Per the germline V gene, CDR1 is SGHTA and CDR2 is FQGNSA. V gave up 4 bases and J gave up 5 bases, with 11 bases separating them. The CDR3 contains 13 residues. The CDR3 sequence: CASSSGDLETQYF. The CDR3 nucleotides read TGTGCCAGCAGCTCCGGGGACCTGGAGACCCAGTACTTC.

The chain links TRBV5-4 to TRBJ1-5; 7 bases fit TRBD1. The germline V gene encodes CDR1 SGHNT and CDR2 YYREEE (reference sequence). Germline trimming cut 4 bases from V and 7 bases from J; bases unmatched to any gene: 8. The CDR3 loop spans 14 amino acids. This chain's CDR3 is CASSVDREAQPQHF. In nucleotides, the CDR3 is TGTGCCAGCAGCGTTGACAGGGAGGCGCAGCCCCAGCATTTT. Looking up the rest from reference TRBV5-4 and TRBJ1-5 gives the full variable domain: ETGVTQSPTHLIKTRGQQVTLRCSSQSGHNTVSWYQQALGQGPQFIFQYYREEENGRGNFPPRFSGLQFPNYSSELNVNALELDDSALYLCASSVDREAQPQHFGDGTRLSIL.

This clone was picked up a small number of times. The chain joins TRBV5-1 to TRBJ2-5, with a tentative D call TRBD2 (6 bases). The V end was cut by 3 bases, the J end by 0 bases, with 12 bases between. This CDR3 is 15 amino acids long. Looked up from germline, CDR1 is SGHRS and CDR2 is YFSETQ. The CDR3 protein is CASSWGSGNQETQYF. The CDR3 DNA reads TGCGCCAGCAGCTGGGGTAGCGGAAACCAAGAGACCCAGTACTTC. The full variable domain, completed using reference TRBV5-1 and TRBJ2-5, is KAGVTQTPRYLIKTRGQQVTLSCSPISGHRSVSWYQQTPGQGLQFLFEYFSETQRNKGNFPGRFSGRQFSNSRSEMNVSTLELGDSALYLCASSWGSGNQETQYFGPGTRLLVL.

The rearrangement joins TRBV6-5 to TRBJ1-2; no definite D call. In germline, CDR1 is MNHEY, CDR2 SVGAGI. V was pared by 0 bases and J by 1 base, with 9 bases between. CDR3 size: 15 residues. The CDR3 loop reads CASSYSVDLNYGYTF. In DNA, the CDR3 is TGTGCCAGCAGTTACTCGGTGGATCTTAACTATGGCTACACCTTC.

The sample holds a few counts of this clone. The chain couples TRBV27 to TRBJ2-3; 11 bases are a match to TRBD2. Germline-derived CDR1 and CDR2 are MNHEY and SMNVEV (reference sequence). The CDR3 is made up of 16 amino acids. V shed 6 bases and J 10 bases; nucleotides not matched to a gene: 15. CDR3 amino acids: CASSLILAGVGYAQYF. In DNA form, the CDR3 reads TGTGCCAGCAGCCTCATACTAGCGGGGGTGGGATACGCGCAGTATTTT.

The genes are TRBV27 and TRBJ2-7; D unresolved. V dropped 2 bases and J dropped 3 bases, with 11 bases sitting between them. The CDR3 covers 14 residues. The germline V gene has CDR1 MNHEY and CDR2 SMNVEV (reference sequence). CDR3 sequence (DNA): TGTGCCAGCAGTTTAGGCCCTTCCCTCTACGAGCAGTACTTC. Translated, it gives CASSLGPSLYEQYF.

This sequence joins TRBV18 and TRBJ2-7; the D call may be TRBD1 or TRBD2 (5 bases each). This CDR3 region has 13 residues. Trimming took 6 bases from V and 5 from J, leaving 14 bases between them. Per the germline V gene, CDR1 is KGHSH and CDR2 is LQKENI. As DNA, the CDR3 is TGTGCCAGCTCGGGGGACCAAGGGGACGAGCAGTACTTC. The encoded protein is CASSGDQGDEQYF.

The V gene is TRBV10-2, the J gene TRBJ1-2; no reliable D call. CDR3 length: 13 residues. Germline V gene sequence: CDR1 WSHSY, CDR2 SAAADI. V gave up 4 bases and J gave up 0 bases, with 6 bases separating them. The CDR3 region is CASSVTANYGYTF. CDR3 in DNA: TGCGCCAGCAGTGTCACAGCTAACTATGGCTACACCTTC.

The gene calls are TRBV7-6 and TRBJ2-5; tentative D call: TRBD1 (5 bases). Germline assignment: CDR1 SGHVS and CDR2 FNYEAQ. Between the trimmed V and J ends, which lost 5 bases and 0 bases, there was a span of 7 bases. The CDR3 totals 13 residues. CDR3 nucleotide sequence: TGTGCCAGCAGCCGACAGTACCAAGAGACCCAGTACTTC. Protein product: CASSRQYQETQYF.

The gene calls are TRBV19 and TRBJ1-3; D is ambiguous. CDR3 length equals 15 residues. The V gene lost 10 bases and the J gene lost 0 bases, with 16 bases spanning the gap. From germline, CDR1 is LNHDA and CDR2 SQIVND (reference sequence). Here the CDR3 reads CATEFTGGSGNTIYF. The CDR3 nucleotides are TGTGCCACCGAGTTCACGGGAGGCTCTGGAAACACCATATATTTT.

The rearrangement uses TRBV11-3 and TRBJ2-3; 9 positions agree with TRBD2. The V and J ends lost 2 bases and 4 bases, in that order; junction bases with no gene match: 7. This CDR3 spans 16 amino acids. Per the germline V gene, CDR1 is SGHNT and CDR2 is YENEEA. The CDR3 loop reads CASSLSLSGGSDTQYF. In nucleotides, the CDR3 is TGTGCCAGCAGCTTATCCCTTAGCGGGGGATCAGATACGCAGTATTTT.

V gene TRBV7-9 combines with J gene TRBJ2-7; maybe TRBD1 (6 bases). CDR3 size: 14 residues. V was cut by 3 bases and J by 2 bases, with 11 bases left in between. Germline values: CDR1 SEHNR, CDR2 FQNEAQ (reference sequence). DNA for the CDR3: TGTGCCAGCAGCTTCACAGGGACCACCTACGAGCAGTACTTC. Its protein is CASSFTGTTYEQYF.

The rearrangement links TRBV5-1 to TRBJ2-7; TRBD1 matches 7 bases. CDR1 is SGHRS, CDR2 YFSETQ, per germline. The CDR3 is made up of 13 amino acids. V was clipped by 4 bases and J by 5 bases; unmatched bases: 6. The CDR3 is CASSHPGGDEQYF. CDR3 DNA: TGCGCCAGCAGCCATCCAGGGGGAGACGAGCAGTACTTC.

This chain connects TRBV4-3 to TRBJ1-3, with TRBD1 as a possible D gene (6 bases). The germline gives CDR1 LGHNA, CDR2 YSLEER. V lost 3 bases, J lost 2 bases, and 14 bases lay in between. The CDR3 loop spans 16 amino acids. The chain's CDR3 is CASSQSVPGAGNTIYF. CDR3 sequence (DNA): TGCGCCAGCAGCCAGTCCGTCCCAGGGGCTGGAAACACCATATATTTT.

The gene calls are TRBV5-1 and TRBJ1-2, with D unclear. The germline CDR1 and CDR2 sequences are SGHRS and YFSETQ. The CDR3 contains 14 residues. V dropped 0 bases and J dropped 0 bases, with 6 bases sitting between them. In DNA form, the CDR3 reads TGCGCCAGCAGCTTGGAGTCCCCTAACTATGGCTACACCTTC. It translates to CASSLESPNYGYTF.

The chain joins TRBV15 to TRBJ1-2; tentative D call: TRBD1 (5 bases). V lost 1 base and J 6 bases, leaving 9 bases between the germline ends. CDR1 is LNHNV and CDR2 is YYDKDF in the germline V gene (reference sequence). CDR3 length equals 13 residues. The DNA of the CDR3 is TGTGCCACCAGCAGAGGGCAGGGTGATGGCTACACCTTC. It codes for CATSRGQGDGYTF.

CDR3 sequence: CAISETEYQPQHF. DNA of the CDR3: TGTGCCATCAGTGAGACTGAGTATCAGCCCCAGCATTTT. The chain couples TRBV10-3 to TRBJ1-5; D gene uncertain. Trimming pared 2 bases from V and 5 bases from J, leaving 7 bases between. Germline CDR1 and CDR2: ENHRY and SYGVKD. This CDR3 spans 13 amino acids.

There are a few counts of this clone. The gene calls are TRBV2 and TRBJ2-6; 7 nucleotides line up with TRBD1. In germline, CDR1 is SNHLY, CDR2 FYNNEI. The V and J ends lost 7 bases and 1 base, in that order; junction bases with no gene match: 7. CDR3 size: 16 residues. CDR3 DNA: TGTGCCAGCAAAGAGGGGGCAGGTTCTGGGGCCAACGTCCTGACTTTC. Its translation: CASKEGAGSGANVLTF.

The sample holds one count of this clone. The chain couples TRBV13 to TRBJ1-6, with 8 bases fitting TRBD1. J was trimmed by 7 bases and V by 5 bases; bases with no gene match: 4. Germline V lookup: CDR1 PRHDT, CDR2 FYEKMQ (reference sequence). There are 14 residues in the CDR3. CDR3 sequence reads: CASSPGGRNSPLHF. The CDR3 nucleotides are TGTGCCAGCAGCCCAGGGGGCAGAAATTCACCCCTCCACTTT.

The chain recombines TRBV7-7 with TRBJ2-5, with 14 bases that match TRBD2. Germline CDR1 and CDR2: SSHAT and FNYEAQ (reference sequence). This CDR3 has 17 amino acids. J was trimmed by 2 bases and V by 3 bases; bases with no gene match: 5. CDR3 amino acids: CASSFGLAGGLQETQYF. The CDR3 DNA sequence: TGTGCCAGCAGCTTCGGACTAGCGGGGGGTCTACAAGAGACCCAGTACTTC.

The chain links TRBV6-5 to TRBJ2-5; D perhaps matches TRBD2 (6 bases). CDR3 length: 15 amino acids. Germline V gives CDR1 MNHEY, CDR2 SVGAGI. Trimming removed 6 bases from V and 3 bases from J, with 17 bases in between. CDR3 DNA: TGTGCCAGCAGCCCCGGGAGAGGGCCCAAAGAGACCCAGTACTTC. Amino acid sequence: CASSPGRGPKETQYF.

The chain employs TRBV6-1 and TRBJ1-5, with D perhaps TRBD1 (5 bases). The V end was cut by 7 bases, the J end by 6 bases, with 10 bases between. This CDR3 has 12 residues. Germline V gives CDR1 MNHNS, CDR2 SASEGT. This CDR3 is CASIAGGQPQHF. In DNA form, the CDR3 reads TGTGCCAGCATAGCCGGGGGTCAGCCCCAGCATTTT.

V and J are TRBV15 and TRBJ1-4, with TRBD1 as a possible D gene (5 bases). CDR3 size: 13 residues. The germline V gene encodes CDR1 LNHNV and CDR2 YYDKDF (reference sequence). V was clipped by 1 base and J by 10 bases, with 10 bases between them. The CDR3 spells CATSRGQGGKLFF. The CDR3 coding sequence is TGTGCCACCAGCAGAGGCCAGGGCGGAAAACTGTTTTTT.

This CDR3 is CASSLGGGTGLSYEQYF. The CDR3 DNA follows: TGCGCCAGCAGCTTAGGCGGAGGGACAGGGCTCTCCTACGAGCAGTACTTC. The chain combines TRBV5-1 with TRBJ2-7; 9 nucleotides agree with TRBD1. This CDR3 has 17 residues. V lost 2 bases, J lost 0 bases, and 9 bases stayed unmatched. Germline values: CDR1 SGHRS, CDR2 YFSETQ. The full variable domain, completed using reference TRBV5-1 and TRBJ2-7, is KAGVTQTPRYLIKTRGQQVTLSCSPISGHRSVSWYQQTPGQGLQFLFEYFSETQRNKGNFPGRFSGRQFSNSRSEMNVSTLELGDSALYLCASSLGGGTGLSYEQYFGPGTRLTVT.

J is TRBJ1-5 and V is TRBV15; 9 bases are a match to TRBD1. Germline assignment: CDR1 LNHNV and CDR2 YYDKDF (reference sequence). J was trimmed by 2 bases and V by 5 bases; bases with no gene match: 7. CDR3 length: 16 amino acids. The CDR3 reads CATSYRTGVGNQPQHF. CDR3 DNA: TGTGCCACCAGCTATCGGACAGGGGTCGGCAATCAGCCCCAGCATTTT.

V and J are TRBV19 and TRBJ2-3, with 15 bases that match TRBD2. The length of the CDR3 is 15 residues. Trimming cost V 1 base and J 12 bases; bases outside gene matches: 5. Germline CDR1 reads LNHDA; CDR2 reads SQIVND (reference sequence). CDR3 region: CASSIGTSGGEKQYF. The CDR3 DNA reads as TGTGCCAGTAGTATAGGGACTAGCGGGGGGGAAAAACAGTATTTT.

The chain combines TRBV4-1 with TRBJ2-1, with a weak D call TRBD1 (5 bases). CDR1 and CDR2 from the germline V gene are MGHRA and YSYEKL. CDR3 length: 14 residues. The V and J ends lost 3 bases and 6 bases respectively, with 12 bases between them. Written as DNA, the CDR3 is TGCGCCAGCAGCCACAGGGTTACGGGCAATGAGCAGTTCTTC. This gives the protein CASSHRVTGNEQFF.

The chain has TRBV5-5 and TRBJ1-2; D remains unclear. The CDR3 contains 15 residues. From germline, CDR1 is SGHKS and CDR2 YYEKEE (reference sequence). Trimming took 3 bases from V and 1 from J, leaving 13 bases between them. For the CDR3, the DNA is TGTGCCAGCAGCTCACAGCTTCTGTTTAACTATGGCTACACCTTC. This gives the protein CASSSQLLFNYGYTF. Drawing the rest from reference TRBV5-5 and TRBJ1-2, the complete variable domain is DAGVTQSPTHLIKTRGQQVTLRCSPISGHKSVSWYQQVLGQGPQFIFQYYEKEERGRGNFPDRFSARQFPNYSSELNVNALLLGDSALYLCASSSQLLFNYGYTFGSGTRLTVV.

The rearrangement uses TRBV5-1 and TRBJ1-4; unclear D gene. The CDR3 loop spans 14 amino acids. V was clipped by 1 base and J by 0 bases, with 4 bases between them. The germline gives CDR1 SGHRS, CDR2 YFSETQ. CDR3 region: CASSLTTTNEKLFF. The CDR3 region has the DNA TGCGCCAGCAGCTTGACTACAACTAATGAAAAACTGTTTTTT.